This T cell receptor beta chain was sequenced for a study of radiotherapy plus CTLA-4 blockade in lung cancer. Findings of the study overall: Expansion in blood of tumor-derived TCR clones was seen after radiotherapy plus ipilimumab.

The table came from immunoSEQ multiplex PCR; TCRdb's copy has only in-frame clones and leaves some out. The sample records some 70,000 clones, approximately 79% being singletons. Focal radiation plus CTLA-4 blockade with ipilimumab was given to patients with chemo-refractory metastatic non-small-cell lung cancer. As concerns this clone: No antigen is known for it.

Sequencing was performed on peripheral blood, taken from a patient treated with radiotherapy plus ipilimumab. The source of this sequence is a human donor with non-small cell lung cancer who had a complete response to radiotherapy plus ipilimumab.

In nucleotides, the CDR3 is TGTGCCAGCAGCCTCTTACAGGGGGAAGGTTACGAGCAGTACTTC. This codes for CASSLLQGEGYEQYF. V and J are TRBV5-6 and TRBJ2-7, with 8 bases identical to TRBD1. Germline-derived CDR1 and CDR2 are SGHDT and YYEEEE. CDR3 size: 15 residues. Germline trimming cut 4 bases from V and 4 bases from J; bases unmatched to any gene: 10.